This TCR beta chain is from a study of molecular identifiers for immune sequencing clone quantification. Looking at the study overall: Naive CD8 cell RNA, from around 20,000 or 100,000 cells, was split five ways in replicates, with four sequenced. Findings and caveats of the study: Same-barcode identical TCR molecules could make highly expanded clones look smaller than they are.

In regard to this clonotype: Its antigen is not identified.

TCRdb processed the PCR reads anew with MiXCR; each CDR3 protein has one entry. There are some 590,000 distinct CDR3 sequences in the sample; about 25% occur only once, and about 0.84% lies in the top ten. This CDR3 comprises 13 residues. Looked up from germline, CDR1 is SEHNR and CDR2 is FQNEAQ (reference sequence). V was clipped by 6 bases and J by 4 bases; unmatched bases: 4. The material sequenced was naive CD8+ T cells from blood, with Jurkat cell RNA spiked in. This sample's subset: FACS-sorted CD8+CD4-CCR7+CD45RA+ naive T cells. The chain couples TRBV7-9 to TRBJ2-5; 8 bases line up with TRBD1. The sequence derives from a human donor in good health. Some libraries in this study had Jurkat cell RNA spiked in. The CDR3 loop is CASRTTGAETQYF. In nucleotides, the CDR3 is TGTGCCAGCAGAACGACAGGGGCAGAGACCCAGTACTTC.